The 31 T cell receptor beta chains listed next were all sequenced from one sample in a study of cytomegalovirus exposure and HLA in healthy donors (dated by TCRdb to between 2016 and 2019). Libraries were built with the immunoSEQ multiplex PCR assay. TCRdb holds this immuneACCESS table with in-frame rearrangements only. Some clones are missing; in checked studies, unresolved V genes explain under half, and the rest has no known cause. This sample comprises about 98,000 clones, about 90% of them detected only once. The ten largest make up around 6% of the sample. Input material: PBMCs. These receptors originate from a man aged 18 to 30 in good health and CMV-seropositive.

This rearrangement joins TRBV7-8 to TRBJ1-4, with D possibly being TRBD1 (6 bases). The ends were cut back, 1 base at V and 14 bases at J, with 20 bases in the middle. CDR1 SGHVS and CDR2 FQNEAQ come from the germline V gene. The CDR3 has 15 amino acids. DNA for the CDR3: TGTGCCAGCAGCTTAGATGGATGGTCTTCGGGACACCTGTTTTTT. This sequence encodes CASSLDGWSSGHLFF.

This chain links TRBV7-3 with TRBJ2-5, with D possibly being TRBD1 (5 bases). Trimming took off 1 base at V and 0 bases at J, with 9 bases between the two ends. This CDR3 is built from 15 residues. CDR1 and CDR2 from the germline V gene are SGHTA and FQGTGA. CDR3 sequence (DNA): TGTGCCAGCAGCTTAAATCCAGGGAACCAAGAGACCCAGTACTTC. As protein: CASSLNPGNQETQYF.

The genes are TRBV6-1 and TRBJ1-1; D gene uncertain. CDR1 is MNHNS, CDR2 SASEGT, per germline. The CDR3 is made up of 13 amino acids. The germline V and J ends were trimmed by 4 bases and 2 bases, with 8 bases remaining between them. The CDR3 loop reads CASSAGSNTEAFF. The CDR3 DNA reads TGTGCCAGCAGTGCTGGTAGTAACACTGAAGCTTTCTTT.

This sequence joins TRBV25-1 and TRBJ2-5; D is perhaps TRBD1 (5 bases). V lost 6 bases and J lost 1, with 9 bases in between. The germline gives CDR1 MGHDK, CDR2 SYGVNS. The CDR3 sequence is 13 residues long. This CDR3 reads CASRDTTQETQYF. CDR3 DNA: TGTGCCAGCAGGGACACTACCCAAGAGACCCAGTACTTC. The full variable domain, completed using reference TRBV25-1 and TRBJ2-5, is EADIYQTPRYLVIGTGKKITLECSQTMGHDKMYWYQQDPGMELHLIHYSYGVNSTEKGDLSSESTVSRIRTEHFPLTLESARPSHTSQYLCASRDTTQETQYFGPGTRLLVL.

This sequence joins TRBV27 and TRBJ2-2; 10 positions match TRBD2. J was trimmed by 4 bases and V by 2 bases; bases with no gene match: 4. CDR1 is MNHEY and CDR2 is SMNVEV in the germline V gene (reference sequence). The CDR3 sequence is 16 residues long. This CDR3 is CASSLLAGEVTGELFF. The CDR3 DNA sequence: TGTGCCAGCAGTTTACTAGCGGGAGAAGTCACCGGGGAGCTGTTTTTT.

As concerns this clone: Other DNA sequences in this specimen translate into the identical CDR3. The rearrangement links TRBV7-9 to TRBJ1-1; 7 bases line up with TRBD1. CDR1 and CDR2 from the germline V gene are SEHNR and FQNEAQ (reference sequence). The V segment lost 5 bases and the J segment 2 bases; nucleotides outside the gene matches: 5. This CDR3 is built from 14 residues. CDR3 in amino acids: CASSLGQENTEAFF. The CDR3 coding sequence is TGTGCCAGCAGCCTCGGACAGGAAAACACTGAAGCTTTCTTT.

This chain uses TRBV4-1 with TRBJ2-1; 9 positions match TRBD2. The V gene end was trimmed by 5 bases and the J gene end by 5 bases; junction bases not matched to a gene: 10. Germline V gives CDR1 MGHRA, CDR2 YSYEKL. The CDR3 runs to 16 residues. The CDR3 loop reads CASSMPVASGNNEQFF. The CDR3 DNA sequence: TGCGCCAGCAGCATGCCGGTGGCTAGCGGGAACAATGAGCAGTTCTTC.

Of note for this clone: The sample has other DNA sequences that encode this CDR3 too. V usage is TRBV7-3 and J usage is TRBJ2-7, with D unresolved. The length of the CDR3 is 14 residues. The V end lost 0 bases, the J end lost 0 bases, and 6 bases lay between the germline ends. The germline gives CDR1 SGHTA, CDR2 FQGTGA. CDR3: CASSLTAGSYEQYF. As DNA, the CDR3 is TGTGCCAGCAGCTTAACAGCCGGCTCCTACGAGCAGTACTTC.

The genes are TRBV5-8 and TRBJ2-2, with D unclear. Between the trimmed V and J ends, which lost 0 bases and 5 bases, there was a span of 5 bases. This CDR3 spans 13 amino acids. CDR1 and CDR2 (germline): SGHTS, YDEGEE. In DNA, the CDR3 is TGTGCCAGCAGCTTGGTCCTTACCGGGGAGCTGTTTTTT. It is translated as CASSLVLTGELFF.

This clone came up once. This sequence joins TRBV7-3 and TRBJ2-2, with D unclear. V was cut by 3 bases and J by 0 bases, with 2 bases left in between. The germline V gene encodes CDR1 SGHTA and CDR2 FQGTGA. The CDR3 consists of 13 residues. The CDR3 coding sequence is TGTGCCAGCAGCTTCTCGAACACCGGGGAGCTGTTTTTT. Amino acid sequence: CASSFSNTGELFF.

The chain uses TRBV5-1 and TRBJ2-1; 9 positions match TRBD1. This CDR3 is 14 amino acids long. V lost 4 bases to trimming and J lost 6 bases; unmatched junction nucleotides: 5. Germline assignment: CDR1 SGHRS and CDR2 YFSETQ. CDR3 in amino acids: CASSQGQGFNEQFF. The CDR3 DNA reads as TGCGCCAGCAGCCAGGGACAGGGCTTCAATGAGCAGTTCTTC.

This sequence joins TRBV7-9 and TRBJ1-2, with D maybe TRBD1 (5 bases). This CDR3 has 17 residues. V was trimmed by 5 bases and J by 4 bases, leaving 23 bases between them. The V gene's germline CDR1 is SEHNR and CDR2 FQNEAQ (reference sequence). DNA for the CDR3: TGTGCCAGCAGCCCGCCTGGAGGGACCGAGGATACCTATGGCTACACCTTC. This gives the protein CASSPPGGTEDTYGYTF. The variable domain in full, completed from reference TRBV7-9 and TRBJ1-2, reads DTGVSQNPRHKITKRGQNVTFRCDPISEHNRLYWYRQTLGQGPEFLTYFQNEAQLEKSRLLSDRFSAERPKGSFSTLEIQRTEQGDSAMYLCASSPPGGTEDTYGYTFGSGTRLTVV.

The chain combines TRBV5-6 with TRBJ1-2; D is undetermined. The V gene lost 2 bases and the J gene lost 0 bases, with 8 bases spanning the gap. This CDR3 is built from 14 residues. CDR1 is SGHDT and CDR2 is YYEEEE in the germline V gene. The CDR3 DNA is TGTGCCAGCAGCTTTGGAGTTGCTAACTATGGCTACACCTTC. Translating gives CASSFGVANYGYTF.

V usage is TRBV5-1 and J usage is TRBJ2-3, with D uncertain. The CDR3 has 19 residues. The germline V gene has CDR1 SGHRS and CDR2 YFSETQ. V gave up 5 bases and J gave up 1 base, with 26 bases separating them. CDR3 loop: CASRWVPRLPHGGTDTQYF. CDR3 coding DNA: TGCGCCAGCAGATGGGTCCCCCGACTGCCTCACGGCGGCACAGATACGCAGTATTTT.

V gene TRBV11-2 combines with J gene TRBJ2-3, with 8 bases aligning to TRBD2. The CDR3 runs to 14 residues. Germline V gene data show CDR1 as SGHAT and CDR2 as FQNNGV. Unmatched junction bases numbered 6, after V lost 5 bases and J lost 5 bases. This CDR3 reads CASSTGLGGDTQYF. The CDR3 nucleotides are TGTGCCAGCAGCACGGGACTAGGAGGAGATACGCAGTATTTT.

This chain joins TRBV5-4 and TRBJ2-5; 7 bases are shared with TRBD2. The germline gives CDR1 SGHNT, CDR2 YYREEE (reference sequence). V shed 1 base, J shed 5 bases, and the junction held 5 bases outside the gene matches. The CDR3 sequence is 14 residues long. The CDR3 sequence is CASSLQTSRETQYF. DNA of the CDR3: TGTGCCAGCAGCTTGCAGACTAGCAGGGAGACCCAGTACTTC.

V and J are TRBV2 and TRBJ2-3, with TRBD2 identical over 7 bases. J was trimmed by 2 bases and V by 5 bases; bases with no gene match: 10. Germline CDR1 and CDR2: SNHLY and FYNNEI. The CDR3 totals 16 residues. This CDR3 is CASSKGGARDTDTQYF. The CDR3 bases are TGTGCCAGCAGTAAGGGAGGGGCAAGGGACACAGATACGCAGTATTTT.

DNA of the CDR3: TGTGCCAGCAGCTTAAGGTATATCGGACAGGTGGATCTCGAGCAGTACTTC. Translated, it gives CASSLRYIGQVDLEQYF. The rearrangement links TRBV7-9 to TRBJ2-7, with 7 positions matching TRBD1. V lost 2 bases, J lost 6 bases, and 16 bases stayed unmatched. The CDR3 is made up of 17 amino acids. Germline assignment: CDR1 SEHNR and CDR2 FQNEAQ (reference sequence).

The chain links TRBV6-5 to TRBJ2-3; tentative D call: TRBD1 (6 bases). This CDR3 has 14 amino acids. The V end lost 2 bases, the J end lost 3 bases, and 9 bases lay between the germline ends. Looked up from germline, CDR1 is MNHEY and CDR2 is SVGAGI. In nucleotides, the CDR3 is TGTGCCAGCAGTTACCGAGGACAGACAGATACGCAGTATTTT. This encodes CASSYRGQTDTQYF.

This clone was seen only once. The gene calls are TRBV27 and TRBJ2-7; possible D gene TRBD2, 5 bases. This CDR3 has 15 amino acids. Trimming stripped 5 bases from V and 2 bases from J, with 16 bases between. Germline V gives CDR1 MNHEY, CDR2 SMNVEV (reference sequence). The CDR3 DNA reads as TGTGCCAGCAGTACTCAGGACGGGGTCCCCTACGAGCAGTACTTC. It translates to CASSTQDGVPYEQYF.

The chain joins TRBV20-1 to TRBJ2-1; D unresolved. The CDR3 has 11 residues. The V end lost 3 bases, the J end lost 10 bases, and 10 bases lay between the germline ends. Germline CDR1 reads DFQATT; CDR2 reads SNEGSKA (reference sequence). This CDR3 is CSARTSVEQFF. Written as DNA, the CDR3 is TGCAGTGCTAGGACGAGCGTCGAGCAGTTCTTC.

This clone was seen once. The J gene is TRBJ1-1, the V gene TRBV7-9; weak D call: TRBD1 (5 bases). This CDR3 is built from 14 residues. Germline assignment: CDR1 SEHNR and CDR2 FQNEAQ (reference sequence). V lost 5 bases to trimming and J lost 8 bases, with 18 bases between them. The CDR3, as DNA: TGTGCCAGCAGCCAAGAACCACAGGCCATCGAAGCTTTCTTT. Its protein is CASSQEPQAIEAFF.

This clone was seen only once. The chain has TRBV5-6 and TRBJ2-5; a weak D match, TRBD1 (5 bases). CDR1 is SGHDT and CDR2 is YYEEEE in the germline V gene. The CDR3 sequence is 14 residues long. The V and J ends lost 4 bases and 4 bases respectively, with 14 bases between them. The DNA of the CDR3 is TGTGCCAGCAGCCAGGGATTAGAGGCAGAGACCCAGTACTTC. Translating gives CASSQGLEAETQYF.

The chain couples TRBV9 to TRBJ2-1; D is unclear. CDR1 and CDR2 (germline): SGDLS, YYNGEE. The ends were cut back, 0 bases at V and 8 bases at J, with 9 bases in the middle. The CDR3 is 13 residues long. The CDR3: CASSVVSGDEQFF. CDR3 bases: TGTGCCAGCAGCGTAGTTTCAGGCGATGAGCAGTTCTTC.

The CDR3 nucleotides read TGCGCCAGCAGCCAAGTAGACGGACAGATCTACGAGCAGTACTTC. Amino acid sequence: CASSQVDGQIYEQYF. The chain couples TRBV4-1 to TRBJ2-7; TRBD1 might be the D (6 bases). The CDR3 extends over 15 amino acids. Germline V gene data show CDR1 as MGHRA and CDR2 as YSYEKL. V shed 1 base and J shed 3 bases, with 13 bases lying between them.

This rearrangement joins TRBV27 to TRBJ2-1; D is possibly TRBD1 (5 bases). Trimming removed 0 bases at V and 10 bases at J, with 13 bases between. This CDR3 comprises 14 residues. Germline-derived CDR1 and CDR2 are MNHEY and SMNVEV (reference sequence). DNA for the CDR3: TGTGCCAGCAGTTTATCGCCTTATAGGACAGAGCAGTTCTTC. Its translation: CASSLSPYRTEQFF.

This rearrangement joins TRBV7-3 to TRBJ1-3, with a possible D match to TRBD1 (5 bases). Trimming removed 1 base at V and 4 bases at J, with 8 bases between. CDR3 length: 14 amino acids. Germline V gene sequence: CDR1 SGHTA, CDR2 FQGTGA. CDR3 sequence: CASSLNAGGNTIYF. DNA of the CDR3: TGTGCCAGCAGCTTAAACGCAGGGGGAAACACCATATATTTT.

This chain connects TRBV29-1 to TRBJ2-5; D is possibly TRBD2 (7 bases). Between the trimmed V and J ends, which lost 1 base and 5 bases, there was a span of 32 bases. Per germline, CDR1 SQVTM and CDR2 ANQGSEA. CDR3 length: 20 amino acids. CDR3 protein: CSVEVFGVGGALIHVETQYF. DNA for the CDR3: TGCAGCGTTGAAGTGTTCGGGGTTGGGGGGGCCTTAATTCATGTGGAGACCCAGTACTTC.

V is TRBV19 and J is TRBJ1-4; D call uncertain. In germline, CDR1 is LNHDA, CDR2 SQIVND (reference sequence). Trimming shortened V by 4 bases and J by 0 bases, and 6 bases separated the two germline ends. The CDR3 runs to 14 residues. The CDR3 nucleotides are TGTGCCAGTAGTAGAGTTGCAACTAATGAAAAACTGTTTTTT. This encodes CASSRVATNEKLFF.

This clone appeared a single time. This chain joins TRBV5-4 and TRBJ2-2; TRBD1 might be the D (5 bases). Per germline, CDR1 SGHNT and CDR2 YYREEE (reference sequence). V was pared by 4 bases and J by 0 bases, with 13 bases between. The length of the CDR3 is 16 residues. CDR3 protein: CASSTGASANTGELFF. In nucleotides, the CDR3 is TGTGCCAGCAGCACTGGGGCCTCAGCGAACACCGGGGAGCTGTTTTTT.

The chain carries TRBV25-1 and TRBJ1-2; D perhaps matches TRBD1 (5 bases). The CDR3 consists of 12 residues. V lost 4 bases and J lost 8, with 11 bases in between. Germline V CDR1 and CDR2: MGHDK, SYGVNS. This CDR3 reads CASSVSGIGYTF. The CDR3 nucleotides read TGTGCCAGCAGTGTTTCAGGGATCGGCTACACCTTC.